One and the same sample provided the 21 T cell receptor beta chains below, sequenced in a study of spatial heterogeneity in lung cancer. TCRdb redid the calling of the 5' RACE reads with MiXCR, one entry per CDR3 protein. Here the sample spans over 75,000 distinct CDR3 sequences, approximately 21% being singletons. Time point noted: sample taken at primary tumor resection. The input material, whole RNA from tumor, nontumor lung or frozen PBMC, was sequenced unsorted. Here the sequenced sample was PBMCs, taken at surgery. The receptors originated from a male donor with early-stage non-small cell lung cancer.

CDR3 coding DNA: TGCGCCAGCAGCCAAGAGGGAGCGGCTAGCCGTTACAATGAGCAGTTCTTC. Its translation: CASSQEGAASRYNEQFF. This sequence joins TRBV4-1 and TRBJ2-1; D possibly corresponds to TRBD2 (5 bases). Germline CDR1 and CDR2: MGHRA and YSYEKL. The CDR3 length is 17 residues. The V and J ends lost 0 bases and 4 bases respectively, with 16 bases between them.

The genes are TRBV11-2 and TRBJ1-6; TRBD1 is a possible D gene (5 bases). The germline V gene encodes CDR1 SGHAT and CDR2 FQNNGV. V lost 1 base to trimming and J lost 10 bases, with 11 bases between them. This CDR3 comprises 14 residues. The CDR3 nucleotides are TGTGCCAGCAGCTTAGGCAGGGCGGACTCACCCCTCCACTTT. This encodes CASSLGRADSPLHF. Using reference TRBV11-2 and TRBJ1-6 for the parts outside the CDR3, the full variable domain is EAGVAQSPRYKIIEKRQSVAFWCNPISGHATLYWYQQILGQGPKLLIQFQNNGVVDDSQLPKDRFSAERLKGVDSTLKIQPAKLEDSAVYLCASSLGRADSPLHFGNGTRLTVT.

The rearrangement joins TRBV29-1 to TRBJ1-4; D possibly corresponds to TRBD1 (5 bases). The CDR3 sequence is 12 residues long. The germline V and J ends were trimmed by 6 bases and 8 bases, with 13 bases remaining between them. The germline V gene encodes CDR1 SQVTM and CDR2 ANQGSEA. The CDR3 nucleotides are TGCAGCGTAGGGACGAGTCCAGAAAAACTGTTTTTT. It codes for CSVGTSPEKLFF. Based on the CDR3 plus reference TRBV29-1 and TRBJ1-4, the full variable domain is SAVISQKPSRDICQRGTSLTIQCQVDSQVTMMFWYRQQPGQSLTLIATANQGSEATYESGFVIDKFPISRPNLTFSTLTVSNMSPEDSSIYLCSVGTSPEKLFFGSGTQLSVL.

The chain has TRBV5-1 and TRBJ1-2; D call uncertain. Deletions cut 1 base from V and 6 bases from J, with 10 bases between. Germline V gene sequence: CDR1 SGHRS, CDR2 YFSETQ. The CDR3 sequence is 13 residues long. The CDR3 is CASSLNREDGYTF. The CDR3 DNA sequence: TGCGCCAGCAGCTTGAATAGGGAGGATGGCTACACCTTC.

This clonotype has a handful of counts. The genes are TRBV11-2 and TRBJ2-1; D might be TRBD2 (5 bases). This CDR3 is 14 amino acids long. Per the germline V gene, CDR1 is SGHAT and CDR2 is FQNNGV. V gave up 1 base and J gave up 6 bases, with 10 bases separating them. DNA of the CDR3: TGTGCCAGCAGCTTAGTGTCAGCGGCCAATGAGCAGTTCTTC. Translating it yields CASSLVSAANEQFF.

This clonotype has just a few counts. The chain employs TRBV6-6 and TRBJ2-5, with 11 positions matching TRBD2. This CDR3 has 17 residues. Germline V lookup: CDR1 MNHNY, CDR2 SVGAGI (reference sequence). V shed 6 bases, J shed 2 bases, and the junction held 11 bases outside the gene matches. CDR3 nucleotide sequence: TGTGCCAGCAGCTTTAATCCGAGACTAGCGGGACAAGAGACCCAGTACTTC. Its protein is CASSFNPRLAGQETQYF.

The chain is built from TRBV27 and TRBJ2-1; 15 bases map to TRBD2. The ends lost 5 bases at V and 15 bases at J; junction bases unmatched: 5. This CDR3 contains 13 residues. Per germline, CDR1 MNHEY and CDR2 SMNVEV (reference sequence). CDR3 residues: CASSQGLAGGVFF. In DNA form, the CDR3 reads TGTGCCAGCAGTCAAGGACTAGCGGGAGGGGTGTTCTTC.

This CDR3 is CASSYSSGLAFF. CDR3 nucleotides: TGTGCCAGCAGTTACTCGAGCGGGTTAGCTTTCTTT. This chain uses TRBV6-5 with TRBJ1-1; no reliable D call. V was cut by 0 bases and J by 10 bases, with 9 bases left in between. Germline assignment: CDR1 MNHEY and CDR2 SVGAGI. The CDR3 contains 12 residues.

The table lists this clonotype with a few counts. The chain's CDR3 is CASSVADRGEAFF. CDR3 in DNA: TGTGCCAGCAGCGTAGCTGACAGGGGGGAAGCTTTCTTT. The rearrangement uses TRBV9 and TRBJ1-1, with 9 bases identical to TRBD1. V shed 0 bases, J shed 8 bases, and the junction held 2 bases outside the gene matches. Germline V gene data show CDR1 as SGDLS and CDR2 as YYNGEE. This CDR3 is built from 13 residues. Complete variable domain (other parts from reference TRBV9 and TRBJ1-1): DSGVTQTPKHLITATGQRVTLRCSPRSGDLSVYWYQQSLDQGLQFLIQYYNGEERAKGNILERFSAQQFPDLHSELNLSSLELGDSALYFCASSVADRGEAFFGQGTRLTVV.

This chain joins TRBV15 and TRBJ1-1; 7 bases agree with TRBD1. The CDR3 is 15 residues long. CDR1 is LNHNV, CDR2 YYDKDF, per germline (reference sequence). Unmatched junction bases numbered 6, after V lost 1 base and J lost 4 bases. The CDR3 region has the DNA TGTGCCACCAGCAGAGCGACAGGGTTGAGCACTGAAGCTTTCTTT. This codes for CATSRATGLSTEAFF.

The rearrangement joins TRBV5-1 to TRBJ2-7, with D maybe TRBD1 (6 bases). The CDR3 has 14 residues. V shed 0 bases and J shed 7 bases, with 14 bases lying between them. Germline V lookup: CDR1 SGHRS, CDR2 YFSETQ. Written as DNA, the CDR3 is TGCGCCAGCAGCTTGGATGGGGGCGCTCAGGAGCAGTACTTC. This gives the protein CASSLDGGAQEQYF.

This clonotype has a handful of counts. The V and J genes are TRBV10-3 and TRBJ2-1; 13 bases are a match to TRBD2. Germline loops: CDR1 ENHRY, CDR2 SYGVKD. J lost 9 bases, V lost 3 bases, and 5 bases had no gene match. This CDR3 comprises 15 residues. The CDR3 loop is CAISDRTSGRSEQFF. The CDR3 coding sequence is TGTGCCATCAGTGACCGGACTAGCGGGAGAAGTGAGCAGTTCTTC.

The rearrangement joins TRBV19 to TRBJ2-2; D unresolved. The germline V gene encodes CDR1 LNHDA and CDR2 SQIVND (reference sequence). Trimming stripped 5 bases from V and 1 base from J, with 14 bases between. The CDR3 runs 16 residues. The CDR3 region is CASSALTLVNTGELFF. In nucleotides, the CDR3 is TGTGCCAGTAGTGCTCTGACTTTAGTGAACACCGGGGAGCTGTTTTTT.

This clonotype has just a few counts. The chain joins TRBV20-1 to TRBJ2-7; D is ambiguous. The CDR3 spans 12 residues. The V gene's germline CDR1 is DFQATT and CDR2 SNEGSKA (reference sequence). V was clipped by 5 bases and J by 5 bases, with 13 bases between them. This chain's CDR3 is CSAPGPDHEQYF. As DNA, the CDR3 is TGCAGTGCTCCTGGACCCGACCACGAGCAGTACTTC.

The gene calls are TRBV5-1 and TRBJ2-7; 12 nucleotides match TRBD2. From germline, CDR1 is SGHRS and CDR2 YFSETQ. V trimming: 4 bases; J trimming: 5 bases; junction bases outside the gene matches: 10. The CDR3 loop spans 16 amino acids. The CDR3 is CASSLTGLAGGDEQYF. The CDR3 coding sequence is TGCGCCAGCAGCCTTACGGGACTAGCGGGCGGCGACGAGCAGTACTTC.

This clonotype was seen only a few times. The chain joins TRBV30 to TRBJ2-2; perhaps TRBD1 as D (5 bases). Trimming cost V 0 bases and J 3 bases, with 8 bases left between them. CDR1 is GTSNPN and CDR2 is SVGIG in the germline V gene (reference sequence). The CDR3 spans 14 residues. CDR3 sequence reads: CAWSVQAYTGELFF. CDR3 bases: TGTGCCTGGAGTGTACAGGCCTACACCGGGGAGCTGTTTTTT. The full variable domain, rest sourced from reference TRBV30 and TRBJ2-2, is SQTIHQWPATLVQPVGSPLSLECTVEGTSNPNLYWYRQAAGRGLQLLFYSVGIGQISSEVPQNLSASRPQDRQFILSSKKLLLSDSGFYLCAWSVQAYTGELFFGEGSRLTVL.

The rearrangement uses TRBV4-1 and TRBJ1-6; D is possibly TRBD1 (5 bases). This CDR3 contains 15 residues. Germline-derived CDR1 and CDR2 are MGHRA and YSYEKL. Trimming removed 2 bases at V and 9 bases at J, with 14 bases between. CDR3 bases: TGCGCCAGCAGCCAATCCGGGACCCCCAGTTCACCCCTCCACTTT. Its translation: CASSQSGTPSSPLHF.

This clonotype turned up a few times. The rearrangement links TRBV19 to TRBJ2-7; D might be TRBD1 or TRBD2, each matching 6 bases. Trimming cost V 7 bases and J 6 bases, with 19 bases left between them. Germline CDR1 reads LNHDA; CDR2 reads SQIVND (reference sequence). This CDR3 comprises 14 residues. The CDR3 nucleotides are TGTGCCAGTAACGGGGCCCTCGGGGGCTCCGAGCAGTACTTC. Encoded protein: CASNGALGGSEQYF.

This clonotype turned up a few times. The gene calls are TRBV4-3 and TRBJ1-1; TRBD1 might be the D (5 bases). CDR3 size: 18 residues. Per germline, CDR1 LGHNA and CDR2 YSLEER. V was pared by 4 bases and J by 3 bases, with 24 bases between. This CDR3 is CASSPTKRGDGADTEAFF. As DNA, the CDR3 is TGCGCCAGCAGCCCCACGAAGAGGGGCGATGGGGCGGACACTGAAGCTTTCTTT.

The table lists this clonotype with a few counts. The chain combines TRBV28 with TRBJ2-5; no clear D gene. The CDR3 extends over 13 amino acids. The germline V gene encodes CDR1 MDHEN and CDR2 SYDVKM. The V and J ends lost 7 bases and 4 bases respectively, with 13 bases between them. DNA of the CDR3: TGTGCCAGCAAGGGTTTTCTGGGAGAGACCCAGTACTTC. Translating it yields CASKGFLGETQYF.

The chain joins TRBV2 to TRBJ1-2; D unclear. Germline CDR1 reads SNHLY; CDR2 reads FYNNEI. This CDR3 region has 14 residues. Trimming left V 0 bases short and J 8 bases short, with 13 bases between. CDR3 DNA: TGTGCCAGCAGTGAAGCGGGCAAGACGGCAGGCTACACCTTC. This translates into CASSEAGKTAGYTF.